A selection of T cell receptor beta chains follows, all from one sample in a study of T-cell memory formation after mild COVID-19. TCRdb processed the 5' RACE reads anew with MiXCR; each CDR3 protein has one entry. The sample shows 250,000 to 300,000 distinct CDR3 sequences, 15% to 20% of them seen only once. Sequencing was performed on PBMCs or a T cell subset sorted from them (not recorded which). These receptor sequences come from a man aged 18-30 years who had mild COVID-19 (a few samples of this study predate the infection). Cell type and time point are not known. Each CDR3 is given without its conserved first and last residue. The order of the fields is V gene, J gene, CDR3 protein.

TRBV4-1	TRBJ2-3	ASSQEPLLPLAVDTQY
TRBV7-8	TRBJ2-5	ASSLVAGAQETQY
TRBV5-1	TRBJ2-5	ASSLSLHQETQY
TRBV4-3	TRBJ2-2	ASSQVPGLNTGELF
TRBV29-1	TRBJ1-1	SVQGIMYTEAF
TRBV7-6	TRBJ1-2	ASSLDDSYGYT
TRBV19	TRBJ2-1	ATLKGGLYNEQF
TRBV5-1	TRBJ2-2	ASSLVEGANTGELF
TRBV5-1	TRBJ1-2	ASSLAQQVYGYT
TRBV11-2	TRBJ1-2	ASRQVEGAGYT
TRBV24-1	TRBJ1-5	ATSEGYSNQPQH
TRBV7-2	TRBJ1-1	ASSRWGTGFEAF
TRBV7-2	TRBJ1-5	ASSLGQNQPQH
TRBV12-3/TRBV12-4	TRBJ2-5	ASSLMGTSVETQY
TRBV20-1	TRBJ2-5	SANGAYQETQY
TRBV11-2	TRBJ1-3	ASSLDRGLGNTIY
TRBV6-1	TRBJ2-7	ASSQAPGQSYEQY
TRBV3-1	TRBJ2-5	ASCKEPRVREETQY
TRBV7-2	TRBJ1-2	ASSLGGTTNYGYT
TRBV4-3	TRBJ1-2	ASSQDYRGSIYGYT
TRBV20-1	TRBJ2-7	SASPIFSYEQY
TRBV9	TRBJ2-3	ASSGTSTDTQY
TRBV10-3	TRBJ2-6	AIHGGQGMPNVLT
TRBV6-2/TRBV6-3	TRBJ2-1	ASSYGGANEQF
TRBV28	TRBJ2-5	ASSLWGTSGQETQY
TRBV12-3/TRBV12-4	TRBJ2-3	ASSLAVHSTDTQY
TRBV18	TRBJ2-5	ASSPGLAQETQY
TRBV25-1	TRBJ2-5	ASSELRGRTGSQY
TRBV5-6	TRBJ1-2	ASSLRGVGSYGYT
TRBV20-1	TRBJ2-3	SVEGTDTQY
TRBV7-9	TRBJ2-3	ASSAGTSGTDTQY
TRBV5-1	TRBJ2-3	ASSPGRTSSTDTQY
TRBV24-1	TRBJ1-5	ATSDLHSVQPQH